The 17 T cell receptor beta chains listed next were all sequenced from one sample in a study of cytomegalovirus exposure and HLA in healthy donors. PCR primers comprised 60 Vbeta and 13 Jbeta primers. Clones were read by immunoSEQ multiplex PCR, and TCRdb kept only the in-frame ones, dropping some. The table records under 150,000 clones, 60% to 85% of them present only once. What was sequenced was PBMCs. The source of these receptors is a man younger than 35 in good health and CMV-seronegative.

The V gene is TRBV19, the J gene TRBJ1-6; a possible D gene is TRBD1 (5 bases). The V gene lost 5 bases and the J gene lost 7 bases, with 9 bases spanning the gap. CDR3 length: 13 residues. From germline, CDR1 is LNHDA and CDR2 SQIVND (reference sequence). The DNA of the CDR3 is TGTGCCAGTAGTCAGGGCCCGAATTCACCCCTCCACTTT. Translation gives CASSQGPNSPLHF.

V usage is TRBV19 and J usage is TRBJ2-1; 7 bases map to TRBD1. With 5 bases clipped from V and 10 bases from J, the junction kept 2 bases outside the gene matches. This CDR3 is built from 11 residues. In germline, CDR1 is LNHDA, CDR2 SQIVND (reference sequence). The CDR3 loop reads CASSSQGEQFF. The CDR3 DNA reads TGTGCCAGTAGTTCACAGGGGGAGCAGTTCTTC.

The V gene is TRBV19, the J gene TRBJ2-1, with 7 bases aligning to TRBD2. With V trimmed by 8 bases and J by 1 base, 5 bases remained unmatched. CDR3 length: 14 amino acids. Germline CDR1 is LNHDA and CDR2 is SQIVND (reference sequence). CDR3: CASHSGLSYNEQFF. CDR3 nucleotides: TGTGCCAGTCATAGCGGGCTTTCCTACAATGAGCAGTTCTTC.

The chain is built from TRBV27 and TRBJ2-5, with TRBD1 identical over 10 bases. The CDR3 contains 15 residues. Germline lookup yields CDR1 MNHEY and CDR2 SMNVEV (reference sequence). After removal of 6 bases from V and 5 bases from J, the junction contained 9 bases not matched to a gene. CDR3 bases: TGTGCCAGCAGGGTGACAGGGGGCCTTAGGGAGACCCAGTACTTC. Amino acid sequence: CASRVTGGLRETQYF.

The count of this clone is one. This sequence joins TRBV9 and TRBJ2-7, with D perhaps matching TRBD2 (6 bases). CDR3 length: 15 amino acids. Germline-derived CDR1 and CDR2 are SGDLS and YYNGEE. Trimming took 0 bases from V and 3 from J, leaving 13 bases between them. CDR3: CASSVGGGTLYEQYF. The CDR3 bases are TGTGCCAGCAGCGTAGGTGGAGGGACCCTCTACGAGCAGTACTTC.

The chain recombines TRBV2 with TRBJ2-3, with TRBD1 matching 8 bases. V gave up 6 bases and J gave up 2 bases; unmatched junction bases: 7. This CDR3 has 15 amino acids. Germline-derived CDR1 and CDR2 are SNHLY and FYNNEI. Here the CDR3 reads CASRSTGAFTDTQYF. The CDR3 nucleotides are TGTGCCAGCAGGTCGACAGGGGCCTTCACAGATACGCAGTATTTT.

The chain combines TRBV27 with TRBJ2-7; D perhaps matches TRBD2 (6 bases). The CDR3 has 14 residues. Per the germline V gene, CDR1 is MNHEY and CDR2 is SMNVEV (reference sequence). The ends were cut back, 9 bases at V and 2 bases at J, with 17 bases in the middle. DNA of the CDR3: TGTGCCAGTAGATGGGGGGTGGGGGCCTACGAGCAGTACTTC. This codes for CASRWGVGAYEQYF.

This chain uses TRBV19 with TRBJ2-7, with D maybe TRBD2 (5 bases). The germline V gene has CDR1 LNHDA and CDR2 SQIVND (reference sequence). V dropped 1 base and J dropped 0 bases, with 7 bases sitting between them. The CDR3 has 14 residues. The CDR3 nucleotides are TGTGCCAGTAGTATAGTAGGGAGCTCCTACGAGCAGTACTTC. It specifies CASSIVGSSYEQYF.

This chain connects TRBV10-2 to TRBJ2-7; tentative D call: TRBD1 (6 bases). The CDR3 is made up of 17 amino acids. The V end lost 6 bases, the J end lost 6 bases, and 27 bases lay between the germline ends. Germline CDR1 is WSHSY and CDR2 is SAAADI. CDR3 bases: TGCGCCAGCAGAGACGATTCGACAGGCCGCGGCGAGTCCGAGCAGTACTTC. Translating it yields CASRDDSTGRGESEQYF.

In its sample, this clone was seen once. CDR3 bases: TGTGCCAGCAGTTACGCCGGGACTAGCGGGGTTTACGAGCAGTACTTC. It codes for CASSYAGTSGVYEQYF. V usage is TRBV6-5 and J usage is TRBJ2-7; 13 bases agree with TRBD2. Unmatched junction bases numbered 5, after V lost 2 bases and J lost 4 bases. Germline V gene lookup returns CDR1 MNHEY and CDR2 SVGAGI. The CDR3 has 16 residues.

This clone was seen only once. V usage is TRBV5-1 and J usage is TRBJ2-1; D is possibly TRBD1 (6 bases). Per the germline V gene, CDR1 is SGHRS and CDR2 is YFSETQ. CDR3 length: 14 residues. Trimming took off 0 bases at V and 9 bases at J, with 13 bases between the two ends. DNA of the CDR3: TGCGCCAGCAGCTTGGGGCAGGGACACGGTGAGCAGTTCTTC. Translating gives CASSLGQGHGEQFF.

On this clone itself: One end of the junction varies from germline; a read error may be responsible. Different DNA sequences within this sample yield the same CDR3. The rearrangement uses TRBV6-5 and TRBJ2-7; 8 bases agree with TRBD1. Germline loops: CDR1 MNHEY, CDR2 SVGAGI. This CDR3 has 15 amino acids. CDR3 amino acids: CASSLEATGAYEQYF. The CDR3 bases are TGTGCCAGCAGCCTCGAGGCGACAGGGGCCTACGAACAGTACTTC.

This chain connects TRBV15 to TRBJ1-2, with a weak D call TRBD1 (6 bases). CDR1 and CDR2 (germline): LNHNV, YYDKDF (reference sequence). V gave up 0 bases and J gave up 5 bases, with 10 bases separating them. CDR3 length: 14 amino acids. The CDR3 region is CATSRDRGGYGYTF. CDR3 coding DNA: TGTGCCACCAGCAGAGATAGGGGGGGGTATGGCTACACCTTC. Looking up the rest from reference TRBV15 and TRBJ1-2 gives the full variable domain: DAMVIQNPRYQVTQFGKPVTLSCSQTLNHNVMYWYQQKSSQAPKLLFHYYDKDFNNEADTPDNFQSRRPNTSFCFLDIRSPGLGDTAMYLCATSRDRGGYGYTFGSGTRLTVV.

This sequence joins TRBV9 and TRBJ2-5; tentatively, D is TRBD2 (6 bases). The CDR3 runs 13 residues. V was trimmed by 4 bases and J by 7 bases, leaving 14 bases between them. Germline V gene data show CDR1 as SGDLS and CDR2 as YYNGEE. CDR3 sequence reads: CASSKVLAATQYF. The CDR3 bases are TGTGCCAGCAGCAAAGTGTTAGCGGCGACCCAGTACTTC.

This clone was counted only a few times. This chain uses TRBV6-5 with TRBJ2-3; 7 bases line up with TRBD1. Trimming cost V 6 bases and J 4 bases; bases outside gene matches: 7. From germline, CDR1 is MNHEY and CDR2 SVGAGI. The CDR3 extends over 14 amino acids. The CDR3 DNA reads TGTGCCAGCAGCCTAGACAGGGCGGCAGATACGCAGTATTTT. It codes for CASSLDRAADTQYF.

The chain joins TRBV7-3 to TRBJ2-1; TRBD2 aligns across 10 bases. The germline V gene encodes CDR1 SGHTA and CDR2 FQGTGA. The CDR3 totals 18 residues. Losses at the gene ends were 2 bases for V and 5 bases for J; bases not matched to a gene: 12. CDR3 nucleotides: TGTGCCAGCAGCTTATCCCCGACACTAGCGGGATTGGACAATGAGCAGTTCTTC. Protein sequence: CASSLSPTLAGLDNEQFF.

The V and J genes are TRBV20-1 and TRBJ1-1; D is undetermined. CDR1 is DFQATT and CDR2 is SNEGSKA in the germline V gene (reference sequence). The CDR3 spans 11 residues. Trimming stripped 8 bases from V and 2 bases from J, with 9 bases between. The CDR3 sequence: CSTYGNTEAFF. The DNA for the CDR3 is TGCAGTACCTATGGTAACACTGAAGCTTTCTTT.